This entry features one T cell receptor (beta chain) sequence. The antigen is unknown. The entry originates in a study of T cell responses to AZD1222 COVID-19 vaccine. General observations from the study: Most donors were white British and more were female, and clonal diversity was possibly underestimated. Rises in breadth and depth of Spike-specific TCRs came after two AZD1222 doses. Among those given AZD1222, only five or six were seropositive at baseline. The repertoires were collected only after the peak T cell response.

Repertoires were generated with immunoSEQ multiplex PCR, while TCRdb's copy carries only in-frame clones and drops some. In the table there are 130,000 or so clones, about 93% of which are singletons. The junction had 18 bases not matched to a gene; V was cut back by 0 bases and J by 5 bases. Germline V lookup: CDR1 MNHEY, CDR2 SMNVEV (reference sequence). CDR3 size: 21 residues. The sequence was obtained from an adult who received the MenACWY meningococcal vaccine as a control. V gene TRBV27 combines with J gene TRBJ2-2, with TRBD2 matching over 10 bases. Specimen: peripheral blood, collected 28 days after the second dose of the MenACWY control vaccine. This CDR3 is CASSLSPLGSGGALGTGELFF. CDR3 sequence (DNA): TGTGCCAGCAGTTTATCGCCCCTCGGGAGCGGGGGGGCTTTGGGGACCGGGGAGCTGTTTTTT.